This entry describes one TCR beta chain. In the authors' workflow: Amplifying reference gene primers gave estimates of nucleated cell counts. Sequencing used immunoSEQ multiplex PCR; TCRdb keeps in-frame clones, though not all of them. V and J calls and clone size are copied from that table; D and trimming were computed from the DNA. Among about 110,000 clones, 69% were seen once, and the ten largest hold about 6%. The data derive from a study of blood T cell repertoires in COVID-19. Study-wide background: Spain, Italy and the United States supplied samples that represented acute and convalescent COVID-19. Sources were T cells, B-cell-depleted T cells, or PBMCs; the material itself was cDNA or gDNA.

Germline loops: CDR1 SEHNR, CDR2 FQNEAQ (reference sequence). V was clipped by 5 bases and J by 0 bases; unmatched bases: 10. The CDR3 is 18 residues long. The source material was peripheral blood. The TCR sequence derives from a man older than 75 with acute or convalescent COVID-19. The rearrangement joins TRBV7-9 to TRBJ2-2, with TRBD1 identical over 9 bases. CDR3 region: CASSRIPGQGANTGELFF. The DNA of the CDR3 is TGTGCCAGCAGCCGGATTCCGGGACAGGGAGCGAACACCGGGGAGCTGTTTTTT.